This T cell receptor beta chain was obtained from a study of cytomegalovirus exposure and HLA in healthy donors. Method: immunoSEQ multiplex PCR; TCRdb's copy keeps in-frame clones and lacks some. This sample has 250,000 to 400,000 clones; 88% occur once, and the top ten carry approximately 0.96%. Regarding the study as a whole: In vitro assays verified that three CMV-associated chains recognized CMV antigens specifically. Cytomegalovirus-associated status was assigned to roughly 160 TCR beta chains.

CDR1 is SGHAT, CDR2 FQNNGV, per germline. Between the trimmed V and J ends, which lost 6 bases and 6 bases, there was a span of 12 bases. The CDR3 consists of 13 residues. This clone was seen once. The target antigen is unknown. The V and J genes are TRBV11-2 and TRBJ2-1, with D tentatively TRBD1 (5 bases). Sequenced sample: PBMCs. This sequence originates from a man aged 30-40 years in good health and CMV-seronegative. The CDR3 region is CASSLQVPNEQFF. The CDR3 DNA reads TGTGCCAGCAGTTTACAGGTGCCCAATGAGCAGTTCTTC.